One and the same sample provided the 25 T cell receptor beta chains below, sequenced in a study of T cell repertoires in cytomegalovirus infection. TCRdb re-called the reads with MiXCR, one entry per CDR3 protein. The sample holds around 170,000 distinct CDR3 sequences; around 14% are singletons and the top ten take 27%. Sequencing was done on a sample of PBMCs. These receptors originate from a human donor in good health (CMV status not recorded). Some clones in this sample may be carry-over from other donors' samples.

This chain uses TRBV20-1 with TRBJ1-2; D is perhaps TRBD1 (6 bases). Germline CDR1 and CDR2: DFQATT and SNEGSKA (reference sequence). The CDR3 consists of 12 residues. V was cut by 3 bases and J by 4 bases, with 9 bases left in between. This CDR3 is CSASPGVYGYTF. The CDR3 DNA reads TGCAGTGCTAGTCCAGGGGTCTATGGCTACACCTTC.

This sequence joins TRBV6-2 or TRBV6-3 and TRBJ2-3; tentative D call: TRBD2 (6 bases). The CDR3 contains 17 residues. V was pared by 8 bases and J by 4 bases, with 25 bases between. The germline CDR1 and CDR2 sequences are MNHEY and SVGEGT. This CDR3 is CASSILRNPGLADTQYF. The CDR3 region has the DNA TGTGCCAGCTCGATCCTTCGTAACCCGGGACTTGCAGATACGCAGTATTTT.

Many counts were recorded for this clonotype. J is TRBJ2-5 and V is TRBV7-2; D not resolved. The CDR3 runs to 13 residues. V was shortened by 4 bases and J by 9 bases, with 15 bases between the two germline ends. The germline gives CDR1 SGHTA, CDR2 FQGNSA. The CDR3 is CASSSGPLRPQYF. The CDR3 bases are TGTGCCAGCAGCTCCGGACCACTCAGACCCCAGTACTTC. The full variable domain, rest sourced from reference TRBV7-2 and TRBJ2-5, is GAGVSQSPSNKVTEKGKDVELRCDPISGHTALYWYRQSLGQGLEFLIYFQGNSAPDKSGLPSDRFSAERTGGSVSTLTIQRTQQEDSAVYLCASSSGPLRPQYFGPGTRLLVL.

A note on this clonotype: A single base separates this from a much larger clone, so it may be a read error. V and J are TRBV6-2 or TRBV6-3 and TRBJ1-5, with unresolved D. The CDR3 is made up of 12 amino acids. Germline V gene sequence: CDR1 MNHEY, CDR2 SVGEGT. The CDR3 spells CAGSQSNQPQHF. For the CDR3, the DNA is TGTGCCGGCAGCCAGAGCAATCAGCCCCAGCATTTT.

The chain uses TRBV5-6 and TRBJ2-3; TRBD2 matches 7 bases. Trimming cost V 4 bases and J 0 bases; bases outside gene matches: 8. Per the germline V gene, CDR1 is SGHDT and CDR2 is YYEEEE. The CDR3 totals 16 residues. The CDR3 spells CASSPTGRVSTDTQYF. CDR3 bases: TGTGCCAGCAGCCCGACGGGGAGGGTTAGCACAGATACGCAGTATTTT.

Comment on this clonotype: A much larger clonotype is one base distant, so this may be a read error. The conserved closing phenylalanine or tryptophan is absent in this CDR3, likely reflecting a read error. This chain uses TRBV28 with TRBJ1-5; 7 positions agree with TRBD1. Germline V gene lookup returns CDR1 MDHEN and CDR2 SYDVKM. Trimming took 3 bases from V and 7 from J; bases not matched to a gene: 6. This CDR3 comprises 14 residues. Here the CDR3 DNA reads TGTGCCAGCAGTTTGTTACAGGGGAGGCAGCCCCAGCATGTT. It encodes CASSLLQGRQPQHV.

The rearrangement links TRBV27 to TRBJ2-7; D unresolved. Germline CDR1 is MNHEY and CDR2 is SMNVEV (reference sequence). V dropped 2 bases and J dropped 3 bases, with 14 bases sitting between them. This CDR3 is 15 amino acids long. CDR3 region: CASSLNPFGIYEQYF. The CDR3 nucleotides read TGTGCCAGCAGTTTAAACCCCTTCGGAATCTACGAGCAGTACTTC.

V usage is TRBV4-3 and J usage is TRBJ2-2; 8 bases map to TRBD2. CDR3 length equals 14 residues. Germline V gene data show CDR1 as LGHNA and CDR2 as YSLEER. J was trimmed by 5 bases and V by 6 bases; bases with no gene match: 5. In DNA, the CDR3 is TGCGCCAGCAGGGGTAGCGGGGCTACCGGGGAGCTGTTTTTT. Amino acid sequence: CASRGSGATGELFF.

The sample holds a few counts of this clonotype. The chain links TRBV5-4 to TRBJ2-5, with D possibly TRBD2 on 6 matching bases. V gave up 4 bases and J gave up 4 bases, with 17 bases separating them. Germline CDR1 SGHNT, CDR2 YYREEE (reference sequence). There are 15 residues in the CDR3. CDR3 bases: TGTGCCAGCAGCCCCAAATCGCGGGGAGTAGAGACCCAGTACTTC. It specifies CASSPKSRGVETQYF. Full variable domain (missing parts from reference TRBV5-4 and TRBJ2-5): ETGVTQSPTHLIKTRGQQVTLRCSSQSGHNTVSWYQQALGQGPQFIFQYYREEENGRGNFPPRFSGLQFPNYSSELNVNALELDDSALYLCASSPKSRGVETQYFGPGTRLLVL.

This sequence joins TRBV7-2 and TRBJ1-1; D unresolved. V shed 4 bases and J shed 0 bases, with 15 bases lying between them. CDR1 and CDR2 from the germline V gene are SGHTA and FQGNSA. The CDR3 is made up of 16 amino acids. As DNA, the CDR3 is TGTGCCAGCAGCTCGTTCGACCTCCGAATGAACACTGAAGCTTTCTTT. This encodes CASSSFDLRMNTEAFF.

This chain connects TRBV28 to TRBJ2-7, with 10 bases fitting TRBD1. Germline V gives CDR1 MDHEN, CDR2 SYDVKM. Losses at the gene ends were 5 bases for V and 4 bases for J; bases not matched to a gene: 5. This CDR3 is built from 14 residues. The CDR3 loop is CASSPDRGRYEQYF. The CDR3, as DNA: TGTGCCAGCAGTCCGGACAGGGGGAGGTACGAGCAGTACTTC.

The CDR3 spells CASRGGDTNTGELFF. The CDR3 nucleotides are TGCGCCAGCAGAGGTGGAGATACGAACACCGGGGAGCTGTTTTTT. The chain employs TRBV5-1 and TRBJ2-2; D call uncertain. In germline, CDR1 is SGHRS, CDR2 YFSETQ. V gave up 5 bases and J gave up 0 bases, with 11 bases separating them. The CDR3 spans 15 residues.

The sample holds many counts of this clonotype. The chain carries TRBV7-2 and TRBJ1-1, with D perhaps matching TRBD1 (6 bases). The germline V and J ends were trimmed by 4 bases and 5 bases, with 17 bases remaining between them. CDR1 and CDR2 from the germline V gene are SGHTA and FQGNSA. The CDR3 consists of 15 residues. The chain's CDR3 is CASSSHRARATEAFF. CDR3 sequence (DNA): TGTGCCAGCAGCTCCCACAGGGCCCGGGCGACTGAAGCTTTCTTT.

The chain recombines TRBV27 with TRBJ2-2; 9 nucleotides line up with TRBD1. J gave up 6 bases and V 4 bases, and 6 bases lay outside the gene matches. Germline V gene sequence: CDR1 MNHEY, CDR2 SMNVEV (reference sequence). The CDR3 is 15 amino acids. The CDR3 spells CASSSAGQGSGELFF. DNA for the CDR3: TGTGCCAGCAGTTCTGCGGGACAGGGATCCGGGGAGCTGTTTTTT.

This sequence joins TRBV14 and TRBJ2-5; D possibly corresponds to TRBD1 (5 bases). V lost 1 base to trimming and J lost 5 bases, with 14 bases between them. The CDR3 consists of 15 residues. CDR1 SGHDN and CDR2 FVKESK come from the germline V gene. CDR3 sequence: CASSQVKGIGETQYF. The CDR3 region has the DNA TGTGCCAGCAGCCAAGTAAAGGGGATCGGGGAGACCCAGTACTTC. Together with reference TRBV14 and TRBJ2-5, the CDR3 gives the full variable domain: EAGVTQFPSHSVIEKGQTVTLRCDPISGHDNLYWYRRVMGKEIKFLLHFVKESKQDESGMPNNRFLAERTGGTYSTLKVQPAELEDSGVYFCASSQVKGIGETQYFGPGTRLLVL.

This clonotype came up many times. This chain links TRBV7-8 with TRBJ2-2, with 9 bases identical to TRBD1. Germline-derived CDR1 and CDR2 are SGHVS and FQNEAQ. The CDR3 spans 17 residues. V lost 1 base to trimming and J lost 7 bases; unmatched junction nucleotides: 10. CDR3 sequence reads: CASSLGGGTGNGGELFF. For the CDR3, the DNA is TGTGCCAGCAGCTTAGGAGGCGGGACAGGGAATGGCGGGGAGCTGTTTTTT. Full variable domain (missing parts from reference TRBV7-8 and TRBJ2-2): GAGVSQSPRYKVAKRGQDVALRCDPISGHVSLFWYQQALGQGPEFLTYFQNEAQLDKSGLPSDRFFAERPEGSVSTLKIQRTQQEDSAVYLCASSLGGGTGNGGELFFGEGSRLTVL.

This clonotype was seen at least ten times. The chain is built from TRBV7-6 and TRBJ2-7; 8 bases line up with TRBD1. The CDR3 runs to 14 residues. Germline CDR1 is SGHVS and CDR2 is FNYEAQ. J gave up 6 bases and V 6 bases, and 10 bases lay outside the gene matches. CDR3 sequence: CASSPARQGSEQYF. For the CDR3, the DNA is TGTGCCAGCAGTCCCGCCCGACAGGGGTCCGAGCAGTACTTC.

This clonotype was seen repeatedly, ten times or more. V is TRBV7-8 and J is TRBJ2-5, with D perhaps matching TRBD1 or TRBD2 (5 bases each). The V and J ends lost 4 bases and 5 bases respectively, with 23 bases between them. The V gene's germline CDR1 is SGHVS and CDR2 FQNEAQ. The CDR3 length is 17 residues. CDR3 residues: CASSSLGASGGRETQYF. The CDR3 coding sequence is TGTGCCAGCAGCTCCCTAGGGGCCAGTGGAGGCAGGGAGACCCAGTACTTC.

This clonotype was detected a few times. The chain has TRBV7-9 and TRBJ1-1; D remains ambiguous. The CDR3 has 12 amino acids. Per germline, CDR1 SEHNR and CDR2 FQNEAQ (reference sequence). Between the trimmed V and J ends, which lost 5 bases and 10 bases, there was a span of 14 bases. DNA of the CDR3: TGTGCCAGCAGCATAATGGTCCGGGGAGCTTTCTTT. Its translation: CASSIMVRGAFF.

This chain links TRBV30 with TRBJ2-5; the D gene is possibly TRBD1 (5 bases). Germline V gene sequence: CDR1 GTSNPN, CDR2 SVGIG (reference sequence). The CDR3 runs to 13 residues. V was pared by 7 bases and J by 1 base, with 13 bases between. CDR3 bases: TGTGCCTTGATCGACAGACCCCAAGAGACCCAGTACTTC. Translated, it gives CALIDRPQETQYF.

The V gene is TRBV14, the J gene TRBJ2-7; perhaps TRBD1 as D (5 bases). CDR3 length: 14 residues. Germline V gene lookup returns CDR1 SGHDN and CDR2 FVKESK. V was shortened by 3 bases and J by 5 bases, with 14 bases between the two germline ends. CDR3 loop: CASSQAGSGNEQYF. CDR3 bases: TGTGCCAGCAGCCAGGCAGGGTCAGGCAACGAGCAGTACTTC.

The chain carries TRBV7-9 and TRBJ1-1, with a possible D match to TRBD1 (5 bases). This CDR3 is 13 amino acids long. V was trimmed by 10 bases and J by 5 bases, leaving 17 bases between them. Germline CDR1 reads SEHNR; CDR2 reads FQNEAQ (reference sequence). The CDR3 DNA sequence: TGTGCCACCGCCTCGAGGGGTGATACTGAAGCTTTCTTT. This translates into CATASRGDTEAFF.

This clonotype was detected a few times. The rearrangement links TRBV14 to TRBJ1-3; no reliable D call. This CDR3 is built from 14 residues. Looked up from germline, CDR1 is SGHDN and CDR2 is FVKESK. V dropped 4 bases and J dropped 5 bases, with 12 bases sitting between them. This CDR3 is CASSPARNRNTIYF. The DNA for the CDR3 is TGTGCCAGCAGCCCGGCGCGGAATCGAAACACCATATATTTT.

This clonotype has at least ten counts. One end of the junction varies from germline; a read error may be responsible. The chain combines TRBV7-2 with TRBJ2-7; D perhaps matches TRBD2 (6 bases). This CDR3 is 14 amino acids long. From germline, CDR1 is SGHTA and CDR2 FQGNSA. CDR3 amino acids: CASSLAFSSYEQYF. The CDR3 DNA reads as TGTGCCAGCAGCCTAGCGTTTAGCTCCTACGAGCAGTACTTC.

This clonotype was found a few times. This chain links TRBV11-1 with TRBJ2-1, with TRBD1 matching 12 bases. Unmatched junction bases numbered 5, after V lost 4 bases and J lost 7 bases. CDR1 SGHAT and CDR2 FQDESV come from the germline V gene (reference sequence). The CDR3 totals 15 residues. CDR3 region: CASSWRGQGANEQFF. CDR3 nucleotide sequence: TGTGCCAGCAGCTGGCGGGGACAGGGGGCTAATGAGCAGTTCTTC.